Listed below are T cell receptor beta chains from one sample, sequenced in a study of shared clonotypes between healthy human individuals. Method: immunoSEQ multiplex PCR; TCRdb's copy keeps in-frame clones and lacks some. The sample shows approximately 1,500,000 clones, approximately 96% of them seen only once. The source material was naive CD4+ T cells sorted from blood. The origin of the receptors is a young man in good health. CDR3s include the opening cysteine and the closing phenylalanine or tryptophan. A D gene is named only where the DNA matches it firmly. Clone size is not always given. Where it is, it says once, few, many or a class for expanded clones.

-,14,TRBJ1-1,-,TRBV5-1,TGCGCCAGCAGCGTGGTCGGGGGAAACACTGAAGCTTTCTTT,CASSVVGGNTEAFF
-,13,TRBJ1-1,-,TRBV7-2,TGTGCCAGCAAGTTAGAGACTAACACTGAAGCTTTCTTT,CASKLETNTEAFF
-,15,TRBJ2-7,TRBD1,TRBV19,TGTGCCAGTAGTATAGTACAGGGGAGCTCCTACGAGCAGTACTTC,CASSIVQGSSYEQYF
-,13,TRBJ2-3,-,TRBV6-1,TGTGCCAGCAGTCTACAGGCCACAGATACGCAGTATTTT,CASSLQATDTQYF
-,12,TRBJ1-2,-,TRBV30,TGTGCCTGGAGTGTAAAACCTCGAGGCTACACCTTC,CAWSVKPRGYTF
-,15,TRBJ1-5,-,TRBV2,TGTGCCAGCACCCAACGACAAGGGAGCAATCAGCCCCAGCATTTT,CASTQRQGSNQPQHF
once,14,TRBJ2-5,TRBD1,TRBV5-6,TGTGCCAGCAGCTGGCAGGGGGCCCGAGAGACCCAGTACTTC,CASSWQGARETQYF
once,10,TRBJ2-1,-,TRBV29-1,TGCAGCGTTCGAAATATAGAGCAGTTCTTC,CSVRNIEQFF
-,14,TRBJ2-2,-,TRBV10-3,TGTGCCACGCACCCAGATCTAAACACCGGGGAGCTGTTTTTT,CATHPDLNTGELFF
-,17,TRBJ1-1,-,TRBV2,TGTGCCACCCATGGACGATATCGGGTCTCCGGGAACACTGAAGCTTTCTTT,CATHGRYRVSGNTEAFF
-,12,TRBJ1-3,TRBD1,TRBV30,TGTGCCTGGAGCCCAGGGGGGAACACCATATATTTT,CAWSPGGNTIYF
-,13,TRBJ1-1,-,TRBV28,TGTGCCAGCAGACCGTTCATGAACACTGAAGCTTTCTTT,CASRPFMNTEAFF
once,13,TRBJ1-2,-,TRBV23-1,TGCGCCAGCAGTAGGAAAAGGGATTTGGGCTACACCTTC,CASSRKRDLGYTF
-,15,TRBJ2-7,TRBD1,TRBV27,TGTGCCAGCCTCCTCTGGACAGGTGACTCCTACGAGCAGTACTTC,CASLLWTGDSYEQYF
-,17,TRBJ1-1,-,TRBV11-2,TGTGCCAGCAGCCCATTGGCCCCCATTACAGTGAACACTGAAGCTTTCTTT,CASSPLAPITVNTEAFF
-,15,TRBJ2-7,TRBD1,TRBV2,TGTGCCAGCAGTGTGGAGGCAGGGGGAGCCTACGAGCAGTACTTC,CASSVEAGGAYEQYF
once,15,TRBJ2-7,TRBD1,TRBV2,TGTGCCAGCAGTGAAACAGGTATGGCCGGACAGGGAAGGAACTTC,CASSETGMAGQGRNF
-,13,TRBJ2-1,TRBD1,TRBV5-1,TGCGCCAGCGGGACAGGGCCTTACAATGAGCAGTTCTTC,CASGTGPYNEQFF